Presented here are 20 T cell receptor beta chains from one specimen sequenced in a study of T cell responses to AZD1222 COVID-19 vaccine. Profiling relied on immunoSEQ multiplex PCR, and the TCRdb table lists in-frame clones only, not all of them. The profile shows about 100,000 clones, 80% to 95% of them singletons. The sequenced sample was peripheral blood, obtained on day 0 of AZD1222 vaccination. Receptors originate from an adult in good health.

On this clone itself: At one end the junction does not follow the germline gene, possibly because of a read error. The chain carries TRBV11-1 and TRBJ2-5, with 9 bases matching TRBD2. The CDR3 has 16 residues. CDR1 SGHAT and CDR2 FQDESV come from the germline V gene (reference sequence). The CDR3 coding sequence is TGTGCCAGCAGCCTAGCGGGGTCCCTCAGGCAAGAGACCCAGTACTTC. It translates to CASSLAGSLRQETQYF.

The rearrangement links TRBV7-2 to TRBJ1-1; D possibly corresponds to TRBD1 (5 bases). CDR3 length equals 12 residues. Germline CDR1 SGHTA, CDR2 FQGNSA. Deletions cut 5 bases from V and 13 bases from J, with 17 bases between. The DNA of the CDR3 is TGTGCCAGCAGCCAGGAGGGCAGGGACGATTTCTTT. This encodes CASSQEGRDDFF.

The count of this clone is one. J is TRBJ2-7 and V is TRBV3-1 (or the pseudogene TRBV3-2); D is uncertain. Trimming removed 4 bases from V and 0 bases from J, with 4 bases in between. The CDR3 loop spans 12 amino acids. CDR1 and CDR2 from the germline V gene are LGHDT and YNNKEL (reference sequence). This CDR3 reads CASSPRSYEQYF. CDR3 coding DNA: TGTGCCAGCAGCCCCCGCTCCTACGAGCAGTACTTC.

J is TRBJ2-4 and V is TRBV18; D might be TRBD2 (6 bases). Germline assignment: CDR1 KGHSH and CDR2 LQKENI. This CDR3 is built from 15 residues. V lost 0 bases, J lost 3 bases, and 9 bases lay in between. Here the CDR3 reads CASSPPQGGKNIQYF. The CDR3 coding sequence is TGTGCCAGCTCACCACCGCAGGGAGGCAAAAACATTCAGTACTTC.

The chain couples TRBV7-2 to TRBJ2-7; no clear D gene. Germline-derived CDR1 and CDR2 are SGHTA and FQGNSA. V lost 8 bases and J 2 bases, leaving 10 bases between the germline ends. The CDR3 contains 12 residues. Here the CDR3 reads CASVGNTYEQYF. CDR3 DNA sequence: TGTGCCAGCGTAGGGAACACCTACGAGCAGTACTTC.

The chain is built from TRBV10-3 and TRBJ1-2; the D gene is possibly TRBD1 (6 bases). Trimming took 9 bases from V and 0 from J, leaving 11 bases between them. The CDR3 runs 13 residues. Germline V gene data show CDR1 as ENHRY and CDR2 as SYGVKD. CDR3 coding DNA: TGTGCCATTACAGGGCCCTCTAACTATGGCTACACCTTC. Its protein is CAITGPSNYGYTF.

V is TRBV2 and J is TRBJ2-1, with 9 bases matching TRBD2. The CDR3 is 14 residues long. The trim removed 8 bases at V and 7 bases at J, leaving 9 bases unmatched. Germline V gives CDR1 SNHLY, CDR2 FYNNEI. CDR3 in amino acids: CASPLAGRGNEQFF. CDR3 nucleotides: TGTGCCAGCCCTCTAGCGGGGAGAGGGAATGAGCAGTTCTTC.

J is TRBJ2-2 and V is TRBV5-1; D not resolved. Germline V gene data show CDR1 as SGHRS and CDR2 as YFSETQ. The CDR3 consists of 14 residues. V was cut by 7 bases and J by 0 bases, with 10 bases left in between. The CDR3 DNA reads as TGCGCCAGCCACCCTACAACGAACACCGGGGAGCTGTTTTTT. Residues: CASHPTTNTGELFF.

V usage is TRBV10-1 and J usage is TRBJ2-7; 7 bases are a match to TRBD2. J gave up 7 bases and V 6 bases, and 12 bases lay outside the gene matches. The CDR3 runs to 14 residues. Germline CDR1 is WNHNN and CDR2 is SYGVQD (reference sequence). CDR3 amino acids: CASSSGPTGGEQYF. In DNA form, the CDR3 reads TGCGCCAGCAGCTCAGGCCCGACGGGAGGTGAGCAGTACTTC.

This rearrangement joins TRBV4-2 to TRBJ2-7; the D gene is possibly TRBD1 (5 bases). The germline CDR1 and CDR2 sequences are LGHNA and YNFKEQ. This CDR3 region has 15 residues. With 0 bases removed from V and 3 bases from J, the gap between germline ends came to 12 bases. The CDR3 sequence: CASSQEDTQGYEQYF. The CDR3, as DNA: TGTGCCAGCAGCCAAGAAGACACCCAGGGCTACGAGCAGTACTTC.

V is TRBV27 and J is TRBJ2-7, with D perhaps being TRBD1 or TRBD2 (5 bases each). The CDR3 contains 12 residues. Germline loops: CDR1 MNHEY, CDR2 SMNVEV (reference sequence). Trimming took off 5 bases at V and 7 bases at J, with 12 bases between the two ends. The CDR3 sequence: CASSQRGGEQYF. CDR3 nucleotide sequence: TGTGCCAGCAGTCAGAGGGGTGGGGAGCAGTACTTC.

The gene calls are TRBV27 and TRBJ1-4, with D possibly being TRBD1 (5 bases). V lost 5 bases and J 5 bases, leaving 12 bases between the germline ends. Germline V lookup: CDR1 MNHEY, CDR2 SMNVEV (reference sequence). The CDR3 length is 14 residues. The CDR3 DNA follows: TGTGCCAGCAGTCCCCGGGACGGGAATGAAAAACTGTTTTTT. Its protein product is CASSPRDGNEKLFF.

The chain combines TRBV6-6 with TRBJ1-1, with D possibly matching TRBD1 (6 bases). CDR1 is MNHNY and CDR2 is SVGAGI in the germline V gene (reference sequence). There are 15 residues in the CDR3. Trimming removed 6 bases at V and 3 bases at J, with 17 bases between. The CDR3 coding sequence is TGTGCCAGCAGGGATAACCACAGGGTATACACTGAAGCTTTCTTT. Its translation: CASRDNHRVYTEAFF.

The V call is TRBV11-3, the J call TRBJ2-3; the match to TRBD1 covers 7 bases. Germline V gene data show CDR1 as SGHNT and CDR2 as YENEEA. J was trimmed by 2 bases and V by 1 base; bases with no gene match: 6. The CDR3 runs 16 residues. Here the CDR3 reads CASSLGEGAVTDTQYF. The CDR3 DNA reads as TGTGCCAGCAGCTTAGGAGAGGGGGCGGTCACAGATACGCAGTATTTT.

CDR3 DNA: TGTGCCAGCAGCGTAGAACCTAGCACCGGGGAGCTGTTTTTT. This sequence encodes CASSVEPSTGELFF. This chain links TRBV9 with TRBJ2-2; no reliable D call. Looked up from germline, CDR1 is SGDLS and CDR2 is YYNGEE. This CDR3 has 14 amino acids. Trimming cost V 0 bases and J 4 bases, with 7 bases left between them.

The V gene is TRBV27, the J gene TRBJ1-2; 7 positions agree with TRBD1. V gave up 6 bases and J gave up 4 bases; unmatched junction bases: 8. CDR1 is MNHEY, CDR2 SMNVEV, per germline (reference sequence). This CDR3 has 14 residues. The CDR3 DNA reads as TGTGCCAGCAGGGAGGGGGCTGGAGGCTATGGCTACACCTTC. Its translation is CASREGAGGYGYTF.

This clone was observed a few times. The chain is built from TRBV6-2 or TRBV6-3 and TRBJ2-7, with 9 bases fitting TRBD2. The CDR3 consists of 15 residues. Trimming at V came to 4 bases and at J to 2 bases, leaving 6 bases not matched to a gene. CDR1 is MNHEY, CDR2 SVGEGT, per germline. The CDR3 nucleotides read TGTGCCAGCAGTTGGGAGACTAGCGGAGCCTACGAGCAGTACTTC. Amino acid sequence: CASSWETSGAYEQYF.

This clone appeared a few times. The chain links TRBV6-2 or TRBV6-3 to TRBJ2-5; the D is unclear. The germline V gene encodes CDR1 MNHEY and CDR2 SVGEGT. Trimming shortened V by 2 bases and J by 2 bases, and 0 bases separated the two germline ends. The CDR3 is 11 amino acids. CDR3 protein: CASSYQETQYF. The CDR3 DNA sequence: TGTGCCAGCAGTTACCAAGAGACCCAGTACTTC.

This chain connects TRBV2 to TRBJ1-4, with D unclear. Trimming shortened V by 1 base and J by 0 bases, and 9 bases separated the two germline ends. This CDR3 has 16 residues. The germline V gene encodes CDR1 SNHLY and CDR2 FYNNEI. DNA for the CDR3: TGTGCCAGCAGTGAAGGGACGGCAGCAACTAATGAAAAACTGTTTTTT. Protein: CASSEGTAATNEKLFF.

CDR3 loop: CASSQASGTDSYGYTF. CDR3 DNA sequence: TGTGCCAGCAGCCAAGCTTCCGGGACAGACTCCTATGGCTACACCTTC. The chain is built from TRBV4-2 and TRBJ1-2; 7 bases agree with TRBD1. The germline gives CDR1 LGHNA, CDR2 YNFKEQ. The CDR3 runs 16 residues. Trimming removed 1 base from V and 4 bases from J; junction bases left unmatched: 9.